This T cell receptor beta chain emerged from a study of shared clonotypes between healthy human individuals. Study summary: Contributing individuals were a couple of females and three males aged 18 to 49. Regarding the study as a whole: How much donors shared clonotypes was expected to be affected by sequencing depth.

Sequencing used immunoSEQ multiplex PCR; TCRdb keeps in-frame clones, though not all of them. The table includes 450,000 to 500,000 clones, around 80% detected once. Regarding this clone: As yet, its antigen is unknown.

Trimming pared 6 bases from V and 5 bases from J, leaving 13 bases between. The CDR3 is 13 residues long. CDR1 MNHEY and CDR2 SMNVEV come from the germline V gene (reference sequence). This clonotype originated in a woman between 40 and 55 years old in good health. Some clones in this sample may be carry-over from other donors' samples. Sequenced material: PBMCs. V is TRBV27 and J is TRBJ2-5; D may be TRBD1 or TRBD2 (7 bases each). CDR3 in amino acids: CASRRQGGETQYF. The CDR3 bases are TGTGCCAGCAGGCGACAGGGAGGGGAGACCCAGTACTTC.